Each of the 4 T cell receptor beta chains below was sequenced from the same sample in a study of shared T cell receptors in the human thymus. Sequencing used immunoSEQ multiplex PCR; TCRdb keeps in-frame clones, though not all of them. The sample records some 700,000 clones, approximately 90% being singletons. These data were also reused for a study on human thymus T cells.

Sequenced sample: thymocytes. All receptors derive from a boy younger than two with a congenital heart defect.

V gene TRBV11-3 combines with J gene TRBJ2-7; no definite D call. Germline CDR1 is SGHNT and CDR2 is YENEEA. V lost 1 base, J lost 4 bases, and 5 bases lay in between. The CDR3 is 12 amino acids. In nucleotides, the CDR3 is TGTGCCAGCAGCTTAGGGGCTTACGAGCAGTACTTC. Translation: CASSLGAYEQYF.

V is TRBV4-2 and J is TRBJ2-1; 15 bases match TRBD2. Trimming at V came to 4 bases and at J to 8 bases, leaving 6 bases not matched to a gene. CDR1 and CDR2 (germline): LGHNA, YNFKEQ. This CDR3 spans 16 amino acids. CDR3 protein: CASSPGLAGGFHEQFF. Written as DNA, the CDR3 is TGTGCCAGCAGCCCCGGACTAGCGGGAGGGTTTCATGAGCAGTTCTTC.

V usage is TRBV28 and J usage is TRBJ2-2; D remains unclear. This CDR3 is 12 amino acids long. From germline, CDR1 is MDHEN and CDR2 SYDVKM. V gave up 8 bases and J gave up 1 base, with 5 bases separating them. The CDR3: CASLRNTGELFF. Here the CDR3 DNA reads TGTGCCAGCCTGCGGAACACCGGGGAGCTGTTTTTT.

This chain connects TRBV14 to TRBJ1-2; D possibly corresponds to TRBD1 (5 bases). The CDR3 contains 12 residues. Germline V gives CDR1 SGHDN, CDR2 FVKESK. Trimming left V 6 bases short and J 8 bases short, with 13 bases between. The CDR3 DNA reads TGTGCCAGCAGGCAGGGCCAAGGGGGCTACACCTTC. This encodes CASRQGQGGYTF.